The present T cell receptor beta chain was sequenced within a study of T cells after yellow fever vaccination. Study outcomes and limitations: The study re-detected most primary-vaccination clones after the booster (approximately 96% CD4, approximately 87% CD8). Any FACS-sorted repertoire could hold abundant clonotypes that contaminate it from the bulk population.

This clonotype was recorded at least ten times. Its antigen remains unknown. A universal primer site and UMIs were added as TCR cDNA was made by 5'RACE template switching. One entry per CDR3 protein results from TCRdb running MiXCR on the 5' RACE reads. Of roughly 27,000 distinct CDR3 sequences in the sample, around 4.6% were seen once. The CDR3 loop spans 14 amino acids. Trimming left V 0 bases short and J 4 bases short, with 6 bases between. CDR1 and CDR2 from the germline V gene are MNHEY and SMNVEV (reference sequence). The clonotype was recovered from a man aged 25-45 years who received the YFV17D yellow fever vaccine. The sequencing used CD8+ T cells sorted from PBMCs, collected 10 days after the yellow fever booster vaccination. V is TRBV27 and J is TRBJ2-2; the D is unclear. The CDR3 nucleotides are TGTGCCAGCAGTTTATCAGGGCCCACCGGGGAGCTGTTTTTT. As protein: CASSLSGPTGELFF.